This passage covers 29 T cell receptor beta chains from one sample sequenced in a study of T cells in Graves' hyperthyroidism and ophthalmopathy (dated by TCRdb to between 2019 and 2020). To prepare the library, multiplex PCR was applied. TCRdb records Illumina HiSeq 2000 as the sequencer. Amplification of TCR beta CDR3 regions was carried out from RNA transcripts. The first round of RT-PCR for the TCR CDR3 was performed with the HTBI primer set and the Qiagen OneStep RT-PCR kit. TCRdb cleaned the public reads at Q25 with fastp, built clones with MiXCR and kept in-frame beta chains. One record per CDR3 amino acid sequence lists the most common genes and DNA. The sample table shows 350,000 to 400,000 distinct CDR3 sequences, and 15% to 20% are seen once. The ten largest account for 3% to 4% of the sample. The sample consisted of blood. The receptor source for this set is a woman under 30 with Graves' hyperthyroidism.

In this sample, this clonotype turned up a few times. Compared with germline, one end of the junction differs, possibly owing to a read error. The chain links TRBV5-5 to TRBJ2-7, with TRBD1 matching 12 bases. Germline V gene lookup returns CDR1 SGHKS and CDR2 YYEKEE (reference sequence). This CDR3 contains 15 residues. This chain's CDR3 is CASNRGQGASDEQYF. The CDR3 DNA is TGTGCCAGCAATAGGGGACAGGGGGCCTCCGACGAGCAGTACTTC. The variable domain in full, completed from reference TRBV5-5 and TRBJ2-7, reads DAGVTQSPTHLIKTRGQQVTLRCSPISGHKSVSWYQQVLGQGPQFIFQYYEKEERGRGNFPDRFSARQFPNYSSELNVNALLLGDSALYLCASNRGQGASDEQYFGPGTRLTVT.

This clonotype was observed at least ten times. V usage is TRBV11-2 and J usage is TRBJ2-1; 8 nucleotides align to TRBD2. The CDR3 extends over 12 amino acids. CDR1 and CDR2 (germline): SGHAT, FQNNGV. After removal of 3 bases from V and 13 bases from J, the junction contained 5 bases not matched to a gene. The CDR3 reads CASSFSAGGQFF. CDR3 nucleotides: TGTGCCAGCAGCTTTTCGGCGGGGGGACAGTTCTTC. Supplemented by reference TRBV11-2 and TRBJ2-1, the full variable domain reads EAGVAQSPRYKIIEKRQSVAFWCNPISGHATLYWYQQILGQGPKLLIQFQNNGVVDDSQLPKDRFSAERLKGVDSTLKIQPAKLEDSAVYLCASSFSAGGQFFGPGTRLTVL.

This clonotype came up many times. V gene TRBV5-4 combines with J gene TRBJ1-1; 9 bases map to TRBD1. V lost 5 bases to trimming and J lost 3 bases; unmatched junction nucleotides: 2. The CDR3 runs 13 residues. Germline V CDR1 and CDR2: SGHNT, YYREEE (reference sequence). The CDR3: CASRRTGDTEAFF. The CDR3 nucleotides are TGTGCCAGCAGGAGGACAGGGGACACTGAAGCTTTCTTT.

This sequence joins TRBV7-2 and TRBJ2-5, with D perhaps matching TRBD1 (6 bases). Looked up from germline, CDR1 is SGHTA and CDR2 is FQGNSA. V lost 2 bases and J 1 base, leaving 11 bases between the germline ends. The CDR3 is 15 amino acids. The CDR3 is CASSLYRDIQETQYF. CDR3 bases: TGTGCCAGCAGCTTATACCGGGACATCCAAGAGACCCAGTACTTC.

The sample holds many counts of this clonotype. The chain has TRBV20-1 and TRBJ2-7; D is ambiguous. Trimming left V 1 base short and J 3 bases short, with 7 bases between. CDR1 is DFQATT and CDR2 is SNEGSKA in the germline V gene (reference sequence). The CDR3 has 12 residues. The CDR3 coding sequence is TGCAGTGCTAGAGGTCAGTTCTACGAGCAGTACTTC. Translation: CSARGQFYEQYF.

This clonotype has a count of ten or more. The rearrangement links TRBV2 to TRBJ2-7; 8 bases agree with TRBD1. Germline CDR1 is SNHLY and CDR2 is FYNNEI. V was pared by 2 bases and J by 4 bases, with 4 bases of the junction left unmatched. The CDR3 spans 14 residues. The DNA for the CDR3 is TGTGCCAGCAGTGAACAGGGGGCGTGGTACGAGCAGTACTTC. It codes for CASSEQGAWYEQYF. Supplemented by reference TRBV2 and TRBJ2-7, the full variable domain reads EPEVTQTPSHQVTQMGQEVILRCVPISNHLYFYWYRQILGQKVEFLVSFYNNEISEKSEIFDDQFSVERPDGSNFTLKIRSTKLEDSAMYFCASSEQGAWYEQYFGPGTRLTVT.

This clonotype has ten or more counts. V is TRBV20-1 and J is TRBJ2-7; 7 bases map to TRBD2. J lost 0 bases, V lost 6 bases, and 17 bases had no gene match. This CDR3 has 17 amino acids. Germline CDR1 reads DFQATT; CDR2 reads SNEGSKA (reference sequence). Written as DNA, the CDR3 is TGCAGTGCCGCCCCGGCAAGCGGGGCGACCATCTCCTACGAGCAGTACTTC. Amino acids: CSAAPASGATISYEQYF.

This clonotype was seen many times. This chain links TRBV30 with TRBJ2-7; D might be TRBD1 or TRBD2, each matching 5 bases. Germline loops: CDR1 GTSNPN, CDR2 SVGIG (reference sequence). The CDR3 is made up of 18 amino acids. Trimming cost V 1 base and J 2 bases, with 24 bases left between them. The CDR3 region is CAWSDSGDGMFPTYEQYF. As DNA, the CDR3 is TGTGCCTGGAGTGACTCCGGGGACGGAATGTTCCCTACCTACGAGCAGTACTTC. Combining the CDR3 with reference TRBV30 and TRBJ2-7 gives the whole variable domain SQTIHQWPATLVQPVGSPLSLECTVEGTSNPNLYWYRQAAGRGLQLLFYSVGIGQISSEVPQNLSASRPQDRQFILSSKKLLLSDSGFYLCAWSDSGDGMFPTYEQYFGPGTRLTVT.

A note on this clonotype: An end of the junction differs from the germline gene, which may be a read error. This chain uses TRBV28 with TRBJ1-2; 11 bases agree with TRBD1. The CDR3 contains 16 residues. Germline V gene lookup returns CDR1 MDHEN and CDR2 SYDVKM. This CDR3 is CASSSPGTGGYYGYAF. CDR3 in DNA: TGTGCCAGCAGCAGTCCCGGGACAGGGGGATACTATGGCTACGCCTTC.

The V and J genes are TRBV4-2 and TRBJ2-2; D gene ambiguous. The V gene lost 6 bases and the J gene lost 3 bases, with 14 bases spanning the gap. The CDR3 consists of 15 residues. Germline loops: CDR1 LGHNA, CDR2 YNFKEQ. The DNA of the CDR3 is TGTGCCAGCAGTCGAGACGCGGCCTACACCGGGGAGCTGTTTTTT. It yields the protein CASSRDAAYTGELFF.

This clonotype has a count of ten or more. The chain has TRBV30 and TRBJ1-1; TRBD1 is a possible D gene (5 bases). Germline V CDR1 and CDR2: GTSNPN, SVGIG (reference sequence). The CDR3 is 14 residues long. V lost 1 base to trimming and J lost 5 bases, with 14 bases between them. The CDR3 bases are TGTGCCTGGAGTGAGGGCCCGGGGGGGACTGAAGCTTTCTTT. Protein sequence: CAWSEGPGGTEAFF.

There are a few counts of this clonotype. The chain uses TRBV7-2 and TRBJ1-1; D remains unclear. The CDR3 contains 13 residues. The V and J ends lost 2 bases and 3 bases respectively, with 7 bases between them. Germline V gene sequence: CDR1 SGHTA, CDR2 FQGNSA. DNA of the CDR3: TGTGCCAGCAGCTTAACGATTCACACTGAAGCTTTCTTT. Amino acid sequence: CASSLTIHTEAFF.

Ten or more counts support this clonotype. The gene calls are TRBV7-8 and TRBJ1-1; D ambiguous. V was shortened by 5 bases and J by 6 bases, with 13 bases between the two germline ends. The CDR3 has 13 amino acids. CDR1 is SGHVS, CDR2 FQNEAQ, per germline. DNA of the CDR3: TGTGCCAGCAGCCAGACTTATTTTGCTGAAGCTTTCTTT. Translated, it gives CASSQTYFAEAFF.

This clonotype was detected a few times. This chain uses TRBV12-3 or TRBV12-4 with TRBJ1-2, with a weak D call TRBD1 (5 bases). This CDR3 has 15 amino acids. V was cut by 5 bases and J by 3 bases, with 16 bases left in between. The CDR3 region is CASSQAQGAHYGYTF. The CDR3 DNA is TGTGCCAGCAGTCAGGCTCAGGGTGCCCACTATGGCTACACCTTC.

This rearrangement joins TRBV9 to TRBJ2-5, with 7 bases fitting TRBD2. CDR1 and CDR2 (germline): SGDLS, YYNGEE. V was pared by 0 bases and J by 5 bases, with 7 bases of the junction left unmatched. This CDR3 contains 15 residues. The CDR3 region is CASSVGSGRVETQYF. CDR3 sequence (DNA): TGTGCCAGCAGCGTAGGGTCAGGGAGGGTTGAGACCCAGTACTTC.

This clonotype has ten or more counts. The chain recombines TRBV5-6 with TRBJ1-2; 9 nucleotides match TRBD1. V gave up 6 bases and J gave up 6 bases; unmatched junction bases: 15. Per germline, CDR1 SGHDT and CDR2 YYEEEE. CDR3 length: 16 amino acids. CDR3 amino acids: CASNPLYRGRGNGYTF. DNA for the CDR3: TGTGCCAGCAACCCCCTTTACAGGGGGCGCGGAAATGGCTACACCTTC.

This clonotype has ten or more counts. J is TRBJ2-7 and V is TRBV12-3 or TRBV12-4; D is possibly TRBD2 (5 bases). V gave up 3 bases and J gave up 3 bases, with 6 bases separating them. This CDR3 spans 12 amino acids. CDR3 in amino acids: CASSFEGYEQYF. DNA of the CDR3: TGTGCCAGCAGTTTTGAGGGCTACGAGCAGTACTTC.

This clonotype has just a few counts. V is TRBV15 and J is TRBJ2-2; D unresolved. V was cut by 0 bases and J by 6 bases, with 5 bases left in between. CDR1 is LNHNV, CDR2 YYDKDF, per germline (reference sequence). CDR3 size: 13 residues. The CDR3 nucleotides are TGTGCCACCAGCAGAGACCTATCCGGGGAGCTGTTTTTT. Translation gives CATSRDLSGELFF.

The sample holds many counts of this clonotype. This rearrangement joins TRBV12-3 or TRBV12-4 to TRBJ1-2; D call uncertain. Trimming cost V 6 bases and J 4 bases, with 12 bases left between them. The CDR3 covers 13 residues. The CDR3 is CASRELDVYGYTF. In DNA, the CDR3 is TGTGCCAGCAGGGAATTGGATGTCTATGGCTACACCTTC.

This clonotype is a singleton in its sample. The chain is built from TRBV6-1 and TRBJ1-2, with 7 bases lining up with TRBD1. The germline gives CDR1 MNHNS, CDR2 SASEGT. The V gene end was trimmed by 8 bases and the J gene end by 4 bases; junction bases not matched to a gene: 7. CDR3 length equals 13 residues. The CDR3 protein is CASSGGAVYGYTF. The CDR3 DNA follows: TGTGCCAGCTCAGGGGGAGCCGTCTATGGCTACACCTTC.

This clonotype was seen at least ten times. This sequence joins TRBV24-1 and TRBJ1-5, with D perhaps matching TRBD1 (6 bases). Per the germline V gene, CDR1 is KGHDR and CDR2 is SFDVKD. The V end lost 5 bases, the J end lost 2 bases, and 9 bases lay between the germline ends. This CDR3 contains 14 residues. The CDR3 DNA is TGTGCCACCAGTGGCCCAGGGGGCAATCAGCCCCAGCATTTT. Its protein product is CATSGPGGNQPQHF.

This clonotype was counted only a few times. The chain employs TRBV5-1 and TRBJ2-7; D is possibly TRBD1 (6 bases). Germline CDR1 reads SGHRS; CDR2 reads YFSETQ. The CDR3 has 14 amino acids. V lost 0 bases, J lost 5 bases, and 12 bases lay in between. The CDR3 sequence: CASSLALQGHEQYF. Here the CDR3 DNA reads TGCGCCAGCAGCTTGGCCCTCCAGGGGCACGAGCAGTACTTC.

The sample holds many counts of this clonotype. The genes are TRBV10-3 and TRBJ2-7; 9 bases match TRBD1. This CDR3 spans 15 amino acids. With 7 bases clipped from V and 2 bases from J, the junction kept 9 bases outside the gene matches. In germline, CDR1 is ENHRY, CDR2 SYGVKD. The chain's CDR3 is CAIKPPGTGTYEQYF. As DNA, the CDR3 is TGTGCCATCAAACCACCCGGGACAGGGACCTACGAGCAGTACTTC.

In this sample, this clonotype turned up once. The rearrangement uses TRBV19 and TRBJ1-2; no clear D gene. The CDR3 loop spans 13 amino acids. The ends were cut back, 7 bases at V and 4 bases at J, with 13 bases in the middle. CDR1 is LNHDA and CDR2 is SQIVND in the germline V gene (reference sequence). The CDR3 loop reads CASTADLLYGYTF. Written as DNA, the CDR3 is TGTGCCAGTACCGCAGATCTGCTCTATGGCTACACCTTC.

The CDR3 loop is CAITSGTGPTEAFF. Written as DNA, the CDR3 is TGTGCCATAACCTCCGGGACAGGCCCCACTGAAGCTTTCTTT. The gene calls are TRBV6-1 and TRBJ1-1; 8 positions match TRBD1. Trimming cost V 10 bases and J 4 bases; bases outside gene matches: 11. The CDR3 runs to 14 residues. The germline gives CDR1 MNHNS, CDR2 SASEGT.

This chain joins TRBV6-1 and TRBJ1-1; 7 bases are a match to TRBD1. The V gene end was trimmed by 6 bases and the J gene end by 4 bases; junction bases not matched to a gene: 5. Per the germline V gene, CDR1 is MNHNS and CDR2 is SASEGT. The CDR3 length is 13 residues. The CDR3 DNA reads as TGTGCCAGCAGCTGGGACAGTCCCACTGAAGCTTTCTTT. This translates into CASSWDSPTEAFF.

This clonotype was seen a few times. The CDR3 region has the DNA TGCGCCAGCAGCCAAATTAGCGGGGGGGCCTCCATTCAGTACTTC. It yields the protein CASSQISGGASIQYF. The rearrangement links TRBV4-1 to TRBJ2-4; 11 nucleotides match TRBD2. CDR1 MGHRA and CDR2 YSYEKL come from the germline V gene. Trimming removed 2 bases from V and 9 bases from J; junction bases left unmatched: 6. The CDR3 covers 15 residues.

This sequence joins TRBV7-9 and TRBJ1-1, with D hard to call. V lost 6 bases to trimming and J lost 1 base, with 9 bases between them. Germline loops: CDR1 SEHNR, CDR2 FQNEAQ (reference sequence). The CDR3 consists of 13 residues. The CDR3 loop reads CASRSNSNTEAFF. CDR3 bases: TGTGCCAGCAGGTCTAACTCGAACACTGAAGCTTTCTTT.

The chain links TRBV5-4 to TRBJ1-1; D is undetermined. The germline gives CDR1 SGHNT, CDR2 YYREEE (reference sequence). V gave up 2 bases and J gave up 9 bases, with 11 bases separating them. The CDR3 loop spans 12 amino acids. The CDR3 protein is CASSLLGNKAFF. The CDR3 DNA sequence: TGTGCCAGCAGCTTATTGGGAAATAAAGCTTTCTTT.